This TCR beta chain originates from a study of cytomegalovirus exposure and HLA in healthy donors (dated by TCRdb to the late 2010s). Describing the broader study: In an earlier analysis of several hundred of the donors, 250 to 350 Gb of sequence data and roughly 100 million unique TCR beta sequences from 150 million to 200 million T cells were reported. Rather than drawing on any new phenotypic data, the later analysis identified candidate immune exposures from TCR beta sequences and the way those sequences occurred across donors. Across about 380 genotyped donors of the cohort, an average of approximately 240,000 unique TCR beta nucleotide sequences per donor were sequenced, and roughly 17% of those sequences were non-productive. Approximately 300 gigabases of sequencing data and some 85 million unique TCR sequences were included in an early release covering several hundred HLA-typed donors. Typing coverage varied by locus: roughly 629-640 donors for A, B, C, DRB1 and DQB1; more than 500 for DQA1; about 590 for DPA1; 400 to 480 for DPB1. In a later genetic analysis, genome-wide SNP genotypes for about 55% of the roughly 700 donors were used, and that subset was treated as a discovery cohort. In addition to the first cohort of approximately 670 subjects, a separate validation cohort of some 120 different subjects was used. Five DR-DQ haplotypes were treated as single units for association and clustering because of strong linkage in the cohort. An earlier analysis of about 600 of the donors used high-throughput TCR beta sequencing to judge whether each TCR beta V gene segment behaved as functional or pseudogenic. All discovery cohort repertoires had been generated on a single sequencing platform. Donor age, sex, ethnicity and CMV serostatus were collected together with the repertoire data. To study patterns of TCR occurrence, a later analysis re-analyzed previously published TCR beta repertoires from just over 650 donors and added high-resolution HLA genotyping. Class I and class II HLA loci were covered by the typing at four-digit resolution. Among the roughly 400 genotyped donors, under 90% belonged to the genetic ancestry cluster associated with self-reported Caucasian donors. The study profiled the T cell repertoires of about 640 subjects by immunosequencing and related them to cytomegalovirus serostatus. High-throughput TCR immunosequencing, statistical association of individual TCRs with disease status, and machine learning were combined to predict cytomegalovirus infection status. The study was designed to test whether signatures of past pathogen exposure could be identified by cataloging public T cell receptors.

Based on the germline V gene, the CDR1 and CDR2 sequences are SGHTA and FQGNSA. The junction shows trimming of 5 bases on V and 7 bases on J, plus 14 bases between the germline ends. From its cysteine to its phenylalanine, the CDR3 spans 13 amino acids. Of all the DNA, just the CDR3 is kept, 39 bases in frame from base 1. The research as a whole found: In a later analysis, the rate of TCR association differed among HLA loci, with DRB1 alleles having the most associated TCRs and HLA-C alleles having the fewest. A cluster of highly shared sequence variants was judged likely to represent a technical artifact of the sequencing pipeline. Some IMGT-functional V segments, including TRBV6-2 and TRBV6-3, could not be distinguished by the 87-base-pair reads and were therefore excluded. Because HLA typing was unavailable for some donors at each locus, only the typed subset was used in association tests. A later genetic analysis associated a missense DCLRE1C variant with V-gene and J-gene trimming of TCR beta chains, and an independent cohort replicated the association. Several of the top co-occurrence clusters appeared to be linked to parvovirus B19, influenza, CMV and Epstein-Barr virus, according to a later analysis. In vitro tests confirmed that a few of the cytomegalovirus-associated TCR beta chains recognize cytomegalovirus antigens. In an earlier analysis of approximately 590 of the donors, most TCR beta V segments were observed in productive rearrangements about 87% or about 30% of the time, broadly matching IMGT annotations. In a later analysis, HLA-associated TCR beta chains were found to be more clonally expanded and to have lower generation probabilities than equally common non-associated chains. Because counts were too low, roughly 17 rarely observed V segments, including chromosome 9 orphons, were left out of the earlier analysis of a few hundred of the donors. When HLA alleles, especially DR and DQ, strongly co-occurred, attributing TCR associations to individual alleles was difficult. The authors suggested that the approach could potentially be extended to other disease states and immunological phenotypes. This cohort had only TCR beta chains sequenced, and the lack of alpha or paired-chain data limited which features could be detected. A later genetic analysis reported fewer N-insertions in productive TCRs among donors in an Asian-associated ancestry cluster than the roughly 620-donor mean. In a later analysis, 16,951 TCR beta sequences were associated with specific HLA alleles at a false discovery rate of 0.05. A further reported finding was that TCR beta sequences accurately predicted the HLA-A and HLA-B alleles for most subjects in the first cohort. Linkage disequilibrium might explain the correlated functional status among segregating V segments, but an unknown experimental factor could not be excluded. Most TCR sequences were seen in very few donors, while some public TCRs were found in many individuals. The study listed 164 TCR beta chains as associated with cytomegalovirus. In a later analysis, most CMV-associated TCR beta chains were found to appear HLA-restricted, with HLA associations seemingly driven largely by CMV exposure. CMV serostatus was the only immune exposure information available for the cohort. Roughly uniform sequencing depth across donors was assumed in presence/absence analyses, although this assumption may not hold. The classifier was reported to diagnose cytomegalovirus status with high specificity and sensitivity in both the original cohort and the validation cohort.

In total, approximately 700 healthy bone marrow donors made up the cohort. All cohort members were sampled while nominally healthy, although unrecorded immune exposures were likely present. The donor was CMV seronegative and belonged to the group of 352 seronegative cohort members. A peripheral blood sample was collected from each donor, and TCR beta sequencing was performed on peripheral blood mononuclear cells. Genomic DNA was extracted from the blood cell samples with the Qiagen DNeasy Blood Extraction Kit. On this clone: Which antigen it targets is not known. No much larger clone exists at a distance of one base, and base qualities are not known.

The library was prepared using the immunoSEQ multiplex PCR assay. For the multiplex PCR, a mixture combining 60 forward primers for TCR Vbeta segments and 13 reverse primers for TCR Jbeta segments was used. The CDR3 region of rearranged TCR beta genes was amplified from genomic DNA by a multiplex PCR assay. The Illumina HiSeq System was used to sequence the amplified TCR beta libraries as 87-base-pair reads. As for the original processing: A later analysis tallied tens of millions of unique TCR beta chains across the 600 to 700 repertoires, and 10 million to 11 million of those chains were shared by two or more donors. Raw reads were error-corrected and collapsed into unique sequences with a nearest-neighbor algorithm that merged closely related sequences to remove PCR and sequencing errors. Alignment of CDR3 sequences to IMGT reference sequences was used to assign V, D and J gene segments. Each retained sequence needed at least a six-nucleotide match to both a V gene segment and a J gene segment. A rearrangement counted as productive if the CDR3 had no stop codons and remained in frame with V and J, and every other rearrangement counted as non-productive. Following IMGT convention, CDR3 was defined as the stretch from the second conserved V-encoded cysteine up to the conserved J-encoded phenylalanine. Sequences without an unambiguous match to a single V gene segment were excluded from the earlier analysis of about 600 of the donors. In an earlier analysis of a few hundred of the donors, a V segment was called functional when productive rearrangements were above 56.7%, and segregating when the standard deviation between donors exceeded 5%. A statistical classification framework was built to diagnose cytomegalovirus status from the catalog of TCR beta chain sequences. In a later analysis, V and J genes were assigned by comparing TCR nucleotide sequences against IMGT/GENE-DB human TR gene sequences. The TCRdist pipeline was used in a later analysis to assign CDR3 sequences and most-parsimonious VDJ recombination scenarios. In a later analysis, each TCR beta chain was defined by its CDR3 amino acid sequence together with its V-gene family, and reads without a unique V-gene family were excluded. In a later analysis, nearly 600 highly shared, low-generation-probability nucleotide sequences were removed to address suspected cross-contamination and a sequencing artifact. For each public chain, a later analysis derived a clonal expansion index from normalized ranks of inferred template counts within each repertoire. A later analysis computed generation probabilities with a VDJ recombination model fitted to out-of-frame rearrangements, and checked the results against IGoR. A later analysis scored TCR-TCR, TCR-HLA and TCR-CMV co-occurrence with hypergeometric tests, applying a repertoire-size bias correction to TCR pairs. A later analysis estimated false discovery rates by permuting HLA or CMV assignments 20 times. In a later analysis, co-occurring TCRs were grouped with DBSCAN, and TCRdist sequence similarity was added when clustering was performed within HLA-allele-positive subsets. For co-occurrence clustering, repertoires with fewer than 30,000 or more than 120,000 public chains were excluded, along with five repertoires with anomalous nucleotide sharing. The table was pulled from immuneACCESS by TCRdb, which kept in-frame rearrangements only. Such tables lose some clones; where checked, under half of the loss comes from unresolved V genes, and the rest has no known cause. The DNA was the basis for D and trimming; V, J and clone size are from that table. Within this sample are 130,000 or so clones, with approximately 77% of them counted one time only. Approximately 1.5% of the sample rests with the top ten.

The TCR sequence derives from a woman aged 40 to 50 in good health and CMV-seronegative. Sequences were obtained from PBMCs. The sequence joins TRBV7-2 to TRBJ1-1, with the D gene not confidently named. DNA sequence: TGTGCCAGCAGCAGAAAGTTGGGCAGTGAAGCTTTCTTT. This gives the protein CASSRKLGSEAFF. Here the CDR3 is joined to the reference TRBV7-2 and TRBJ1-1 genes, and the full variable domain is: GAGVSQSPSNKVTEKGKDVELRCDPISGHTALYWYRQSLGQGLEFLIYFQGNSAPDKSGLPSDRFSAERTGGSVSTLTIQRTQQEDSAVYLCASSRKLGSEAFFGQGTRLTVV.